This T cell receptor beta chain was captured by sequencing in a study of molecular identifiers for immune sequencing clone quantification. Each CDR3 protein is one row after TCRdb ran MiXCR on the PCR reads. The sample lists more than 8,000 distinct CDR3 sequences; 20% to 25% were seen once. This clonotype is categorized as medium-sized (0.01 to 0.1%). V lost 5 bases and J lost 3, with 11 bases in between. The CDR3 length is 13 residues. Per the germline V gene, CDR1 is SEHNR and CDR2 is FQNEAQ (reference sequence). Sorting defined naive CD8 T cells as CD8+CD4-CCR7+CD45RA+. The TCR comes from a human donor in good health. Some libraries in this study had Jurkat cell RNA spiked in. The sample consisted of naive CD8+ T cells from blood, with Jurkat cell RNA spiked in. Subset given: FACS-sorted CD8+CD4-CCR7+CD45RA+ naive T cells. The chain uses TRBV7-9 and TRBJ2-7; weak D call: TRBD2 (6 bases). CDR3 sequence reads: CASSPRDFYEQYF. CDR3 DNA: TGTGCCAGCAGCCCGAGGGACTTCTACGAGCAGTACTTC.